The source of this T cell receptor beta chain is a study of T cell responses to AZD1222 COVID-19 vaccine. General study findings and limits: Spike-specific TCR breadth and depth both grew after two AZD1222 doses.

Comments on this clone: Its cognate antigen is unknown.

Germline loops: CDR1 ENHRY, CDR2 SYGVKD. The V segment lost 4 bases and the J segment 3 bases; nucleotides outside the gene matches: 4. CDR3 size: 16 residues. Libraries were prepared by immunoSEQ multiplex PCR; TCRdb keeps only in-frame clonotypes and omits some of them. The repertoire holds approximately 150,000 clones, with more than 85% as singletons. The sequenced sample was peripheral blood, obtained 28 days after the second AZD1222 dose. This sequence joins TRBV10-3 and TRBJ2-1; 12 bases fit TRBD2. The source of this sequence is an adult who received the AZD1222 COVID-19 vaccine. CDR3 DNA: TGTGCCATCAGTGGGACTAGCGGGGCGTACTACAATGAGCAGTTCTTC. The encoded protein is CAISGTSGAYYNEQFF.